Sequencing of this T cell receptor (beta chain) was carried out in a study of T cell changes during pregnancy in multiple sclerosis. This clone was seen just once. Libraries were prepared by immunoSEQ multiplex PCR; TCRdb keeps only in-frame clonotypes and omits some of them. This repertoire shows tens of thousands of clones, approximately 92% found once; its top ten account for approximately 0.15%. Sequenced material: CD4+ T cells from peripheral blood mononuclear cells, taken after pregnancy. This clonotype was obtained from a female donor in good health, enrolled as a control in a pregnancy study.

The CDR3 protein is CASSVSGGARETQYF. Here the CDR3 DNA reads TGTGCCAGCAGCGTTAGCGGGGGGGCCCGAGAGACCCAGTACTTC. The chain joins TRBV7-2 to TRBJ2-5, with 11 bases fitting TRBD2. V lost 5 bases and J lost 4; bases outside the gene matches: 6. Germline CDR1 reads SGHTA; CDR2 reads FQGNSA. The CDR3 has 15 amino acids.